The 30 T cell receptor beta chains listed next were all sequenced from one sample in a study of T cell repertoires in cytomegalovirus infection. TCRdb analysed the reads with MiXCR anew, one entry per CDR3 protein. The sample lists about 360,000 distinct CDR3 sequences; 15% to 20% were seen once. Sequencing was performed on PBMCs. The receptors were gathered from a human donor in good health (CMV status not recorded). Some clones in this sample may be carry-over from other donors' samples.

V gene TRBV5-4 combines with J gene TRBJ1-2; no firm D call. From germline, CDR1 is SGHNT and CDR2 YYREEE (reference sequence). The CDR3 runs 16 residues. The V end was cut by 6 bases, the J end by 2 bases, with 20 bases between. CDR3 sequence reads: CASILYPQASNYGYTF. For the CDR3, the DNA is TGTGCCAGCATCCTTTACCCCCAGGCGTCCAACTATGGCTACACCTTC.

This clonotype was counted many times. The chain links TRBV7-2 to TRBJ2-7; 15 nucleotides align to TRBD2. Germline V gene sequence: CDR1 SGHTA, CDR2 FQGNSA. Trimming took 1 base from V and 2 from J; bases not matched to a gene: 9. This CDR3 comprises 19 residues. The CDR3 bases are TGTGCCAGCAGCTTAGTGCGGGGGACTAGCGGGAGGTACCCCTACGAGCAGTACTTC. As protein: CASSLVRGTSGRYPYEQYF.

At least ten counts were recorded for this clonotype. This chain uses TRBV5-1 with TRBJ2-3; 12 bases line up with TRBD2. The CDR3 covers 18 residues. The germline CDR1 and CDR2 sequences are SGHRS and YFSETQ. The junction had 10 bases not matched to a gene; V was cut back by 4 bases and J by 1 base. CDR3 region: CASSKLAGGREGTDTQYF. The DNA for the CDR3 is TGCGCCAGCAGCAAACTAGCGGGGGGCCGGGAGGGCACAGATACGCAGTATTTT.

This clonotype has only a few counts. V gene TRBV7-6 combines with J gene TRBJ1-4, with D possibly TRBD1 on 6 matching bases. With 4 bases removed from V and 8 bases from J, the gap between germline ends came to 20 bases. The CDR3 is 16 amino acids. Per germline, CDR1 SGHVS and CDR2 FNYEAQ. Here the CDR3 reads CASSSYPTGIQEKLFF. CDR3 bases: TGTGCCAGCAGCTCATACCCCACAGGGATCCAGGAAAAACTGTTTTTT.

This clonotype has just a few counts. The chain employs TRBV4-2 and TRBJ2-7, with D possibly being TRBD1 or TRBD2 (5 bases each). The V gene lost 4 bases and the J gene lost 0 bases, with 13 bases spanning the gap. This CDR3 region has 15 residues. The germline gives CDR1 LGHNA, CDR2 YNFKEQ. The CDR3 sequence is CASSRFEGSSYEQYF. DNA of the CDR3: TGTGCCAGCAGCCGTTTTGAGGGGAGCTCCTACGAGCAGTACTTC.

This clonotype was counted only a few times. This chain links TRBV2 with TRBJ2-1, with 7 bases aligning to TRBD2. The V segment lost 1 base and the J segment 4 bases; nucleotides outside the gene matches: 4. CDR3 length: 15 residues. Germline V gene data show CDR1 as SNHLY and CDR2 as FYNNEI. Here the CDR3 DNA reads TGTGCCAGCAGTGAAGATCTAGCGGTTTACAATGAGCAGTTCTTC. It yields the protein CASSEDLAVYNEQFF.

Only a few counts were recorded for this clonotype. The gene calls are TRBV11-2 and TRBJ1-1; D remains unclear. From germline, CDR1 is SGHAT and CDR2 FQNNGV. Deletions cut 0 bases from V and 6 bases from J, with 8 bases between. The CDR3 has 13 amino acids. The chain's CDR3 is CASSLDRHAEAFF. Written as DNA, the CDR3 is TGTGCCAGCAGCTTAGATCGCCACGCTGAAGCTTTCTTT.

This clonotype showed up just a few times. The gene calls are TRBV5-1 and TRBJ2-1, with D perhaps matching TRBD2 (5 bases). The length of the CDR3 is 15 residues. The V end lost 4 bases, the J end lost 0 bases, and 11 bases lay between the germline ends. The V gene's germline CDR1 is SGHRS and CDR2 YFSETQ. This CDR3 reads CASSPIGSSYNEQFF. Here the CDR3 DNA reads TGCGCCAGCAGCCCCATAGGGAGCTCCTACAATGAGCAGTTCTTC.

This clonotype came up once. The genes are TRBV5-6 and TRBJ2-1; TRBD1 might be the D (6 bases). The CDR3 has 15 residues. V gave up 5 bases and J gave up 0 bases, with 12 bases separating them. Germline V gene lookup returns CDR1 SGHDT and CDR2 YYEEEE. CDR3 nucleotides: TGTGCCAGCAGATCCGACAGGAGCTCCTACAATGAGCAGTTCTTC. Amino acid sequence: CASRSDRSSYNEQFF.

This clonotype appeared a few times. The CDR3 loop reads CASRDRQGRGETQYF. The CDR3 bases are TGTGCCAGCAGAGACCGACAGGGCCGAGGAGAGACCCAGTACTTC. The V gene is TRBV6-2 or TRBV6-3, the J gene TRBJ2-5; 7 bases are shared with TRBD1. Germline CDR1 reads MNHEY; CDR2 reads SVGEGT. The CDR3 length is 15 residues. After removal of 6 bases from V and 4 bases from J, the junction contained 11 bases not matched to a gene.

This chain connects TRBV20-1 to TRBJ1-1; D remains ambiguous. The germline CDR1 and CDR2 sequences are DFQATT and SNEGSKA (reference sequence). There are 12 residues in the CDR3. Trimming took off 2 bases at V and 2 bases at J, with 6 bases between the two ends. The CDR3 is CSARYRNTEAFF. Here the CDR3 DNA reads TGCAGTGCTAGATACAGAAACACTGAAGCTTTCTTT.

Only a few counts were recorded for this clonotype. This rearrangement joins TRBV6-5 to TRBJ2-3, with 7 bases fitting TRBD2. This CDR3 has 13 amino acids. The V segment lost 4 bases and the J segment 6 bases; nucleotides outside the gene matches: 4. Germline V gives CDR1 MNHEY, CDR2 SVGAGI. CDR3 protein: CASSWSGADTQYF. Here the CDR3 DNA reads TGTGCCAGCAGTTGGAGCGGGGCGGATACGCAGTATTTT.

The chain employs TRBV6-2 or TRBV6-3 and TRBJ2-1; TRBD1 matches 8 bases. Germline CDR1 and CDR2: MNHEY and SVGEGT. The CDR3 is made up of 14 amino acids. Trimming took 5 bases from V and 2 from J; bases not matched to a gene: 2. CDR3 sequence reads: CASSPQGAYNEQFF. CDR3 in DNA: TGTGCCAGCAGTCCACAGGGGGCCTACAATGAGCAGTTCTTC.

The chain links TRBV3-1 to TRBJ2-5; D gene unclear. CDR3 length: 15 residues. Trimming removed 0 bases from V and 1 base from J, with 9 bases in between. Germline V gene data show CDR1 as LGHDT and CDR2 as YNNKEL (reference sequence). The CDR3 sequence: CASSQDPGRQETQYF. CDR3 nucleotides: TGTGCCAGCAGCCAAGATCCAGGCCGCCAAGAGACCCAGTACTTC.

This clonotype came up a few times. The V and J genes are TRBV7-8 and TRBJ2-7, with TRBD2 identical over 14 bases. Germline lookup yields CDR1 SGHVS and CDR2 FQNEAQ. After removal of 5 bases from V and 5 bases from J, the junction contained 2 bases not matched to a gene. The CDR3 runs to 14 residues. CDR3 sequence (DNA): TGTGCCAGCAGCAAGGGACTAGCGGGAGACGAGCAGTACTTC. Amino acids: CASSKGLAGDEQYF.

This clonotype was recorded at least ten times. The rearrangement uses TRBV7-6 and TRBJ2-6, with 7 bases lining up with TRBD2. V lost 4 bases and J lost 2; bases outside the gene matches: 8. Germline CDR1 SGHVS, CDR2 FNYEAQ. The CDR3 covers 17 residues. CDR3 DNA sequence: TGTGCCAGCAGCTCCTTTCGGGGAGGGACTGGGGCCAACGTCCTGACTTTC. Translation: CASSSFRGGTGANVLTF.

The chain couples TRBV27 to TRBJ1-5; D is possibly TRBD1 (6 bases). Per germline, CDR1 MNHEY and CDR2 SMNVEV (reference sequence). The CDR3 covers 15 residues. Trimming stripped 5 bases from V and 5 bases from J, with 16 bases between. CDR3 sequence: CASSLSGVNDQPQHF. The DNA of the CDR3 is TGTGCCAGCAGTCTGTCAGGGGTGAACGATCAGCCCCAGCATTTT.

This chain links TRBV11-2 with TRBJ1-6; no firm D call. The V end was cut by 2 bases, the J end by 0 bases, with 8 bases between. CDR3 length: 16 residues. Germline V CDR1 and CDR2: SGHAT, FQNNGV. The CDR3 nucleotides are TGTGCCAGCAGCTTATTTAGGAGCTCCTATAATTCACCCCTCCACTTT. Translating gives CASSLFRSSYNSPLHF.

This clonotype turned up a few times. The chain recombines TRBV7-9 with TRBJ2-5, with a weak D call TRBD2 (5 bases). CDR1 and CDR2 (germline): SEHNR, FQNEAQ (reference sequence). The V gene lost 3 bases and the J gene lost 2 bases, with 7 bases spanning the gap. The CDR3 consists of 13 residues. The CDR3 loop is CASSFSAQETQYF. As DNA, the CDR3 is TGTGCCAGCAGCTTTAGCGCGCAAGAGACCCAGTACTTC.

Many counts were recorded for this clonotype. The chain has TRBV11-2 and TRBJ2-5; a weak D match, TRBD2 (5 bases). From germline, CDR1 is SGHAT and CDR2 FQNNGV. V shed 5 bases and J shed 4 bases, with 20 bases lying between them. The CDR3 loop spans 16 amino acids. The chain's CDR3 is CASSNRGGRGRETQYF. DNA of the CDR3: TGTGCCAGCAGCAATAGAGGTGGCCGAGGGAGAGAGACCCAGTACTTC.

This chain joins TRBV2 and TRBJ1-5, with D unclear. The germline V gene encodes CDR1 SNHLY and CDR2 FYNNEI. This CDR3 is built from 13 residues. Trimming took off 4 bases at V and 7 bases at J, with 11 bases between the two ends. This CDR3 reads CASSVWIRQPQHF. The CDR3 nucleotides read TGTGCCAGCAGTGTGTGGATTCGACAGCCCCAGCATTTT.

This clonotype was counted between two and nine times. V and J are TRBV28 and TRBJ2-3; D is possibly TRBD1 (7 bases). This CDR3 comprises 17 residues. The ends were cut back, 4 bases at V and 2 bases at J, with 19 bases in the middle. CDR1 and CDR2 from the germline V gene are MDHEN and SYDVKM. The CDR3, as DNA: TGTGCCAGCAGTTACCTTGCCAGGGGGGAAGCCACAGATACGCAGTATTTT. This encodes CASSYLARGEATDTQYF.

Worth noting for this clonotype: Sequence at one end of the junction differs from germline and may be a read error. This chain uses TRBV2 with TRBJ2-5; TRBD2 is a possible D gene (7 bases). The CDR3 is made up of 15 amino acids. The germline V gene encodes CDR1 SNHLY and CDR2 FYNNEI. The CDR3 sequence: CARSEEGGNQETQYF. The CDR3 DNA is TGTGCCCGCAGTGAAGAGGGGGGGAACCAAGAGACCCAGTACTTC.

This clonotype was seen a few times. The CDR3: CASSQDLDGTQYF. CDR3 bases: TGTGCCAGCAGCCAAGATCTCGATGGTACGCAGTATTTT. The chain has TRBV3-1 and TRBJ2-3; D is unresolved. The CDR3 spans 13 residues. The germline V gene encodes CDR1 LGHDT and CDR2 YNNKEL (reference sequence). Trimming stripped 0 bases from V and 8 bases from J, with 9 bases between.

This clonotype was seen more than once but under ten times. The chain uses TRBV28 and TRBJ1-5; D possibly corresponds to TRBD1 (6 bases). V shed 7 bases and J shed 7 bases, with 17 bases lying between them. The CDR3 runs to 14 residues. CDR1 MDHEN and CDR2 SYDVKM come from the germline V gene. The chain's CDR3 is CASTPARGIQPQHF. CDR3 DNA sequence: TGTGCCAGCACCCCGGCGAGGGGGATCCAGCCCCAGCATTTT.

This clonotype was seen more than once but under ten times. V is TRBV5-1 and J is TRBJ2-3; 8 bases match TRBD1. This CDR3 comprises 13 residues. The V gene's germline CDR1 is SGHRS and CDR2 YFSETQ. V lost 2 bases to trimming and J lost 5 bases; unmatched junction nucleotides: 1. The DNA of the CDR3 is TGCGCCAGCAGCTTTACAGGGGGAGATACGCAGTATTTT. Translated, it gives CASSFTGGDTQYF.

V gene TRBV25-1 combines with J gene TRBJ2-7; unclear D gene. The CDR3 has 13 residues. V was trimmed by 1 base and J by 4 bases, leaving 8 bases between them. Germline CDR1 MGHDK, CDR2 SYGVNS. The CDR3 loop is CASSEFGDYEQYF. DNA of the CDR3: TGTGCCAGCAGTGAATTTGGTGATTACGAGCAGTACTTC.

This clonotype was seen a few times. The chain has TRBV20-1 and TRBJ1-2, with D uncertain. Deletions cut 6 bases from V and 0 bases from J, with 11 bases between. The CDR3 contains 13 residues. Germline V gene lookup returns CDR1 DFQATT and CDR2 SNEGSKA (reference sequence). The CDR3 loop is CSASVPANYGYTF. The CDR3 DNA sequence: TGCAGTGCGTCTGTCCCGGCTAACTATGGCTACACCTTC.

This clonotype was observed many times. The chain carries TRBV7-2 and TRBJ2-1; possibly TRBD1 or TRBD2 for D (5 bases each). The CDR3 consists of 15 residues. V was cut by 5 bases and J by 8 bases, with 19 bases left in between. Germline CDR1 reads SGHTA; CDR2 reads FQGNSA. The CDR3 loop is CASSHWGPIGDEQFF. The CDR3 nucleotides read TGTGCCAGCAGCCACTGGGGACCCATAGGGGATGAGCAGTTCTTC.

This chain links TRBV5-4 with TRBJ2-5; TRBD2 might be the D (5 bases). V was shortened by 0 bases and J by 3 bases, with 9 bases between the two germline ends. CDR1 is SGHNT and CDR2 is YYREEE in the germline V gene (reference sequence). The CDR3 spans 14 residues. The DNA for the CDR3 is TGTGCCAGCAGCTTGGTCGGGGTAAAAGAGACCCAGTACTTC. As protein: CASSLVGVKETQYF. Full variable domain (remainder filled in from reference TRBV5-4 and TRBJ2-5): ETGVTQSPTHLIKTRGQQVTLRCSSQSGHNTVSWYQQALGQGPQFIFQYYREEENGRGNFPPRFSGLQFPNYSSELNVNALELDDSALYLCASSLVGVKETQYFGPGTRLLVL.